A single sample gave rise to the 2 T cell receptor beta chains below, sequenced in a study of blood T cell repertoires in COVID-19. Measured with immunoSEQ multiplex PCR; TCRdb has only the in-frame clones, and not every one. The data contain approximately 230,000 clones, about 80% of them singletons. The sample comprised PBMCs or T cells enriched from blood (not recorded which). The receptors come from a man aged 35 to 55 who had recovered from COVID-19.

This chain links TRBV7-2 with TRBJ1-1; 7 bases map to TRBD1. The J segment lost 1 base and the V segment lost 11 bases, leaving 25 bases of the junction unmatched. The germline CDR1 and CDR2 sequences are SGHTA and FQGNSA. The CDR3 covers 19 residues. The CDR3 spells CADSRPAWVGGARNTEAFF. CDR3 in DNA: TGTGCCGACTCCCGCCCGGCGTGGGTAGGGGGCGCCCGGAACACTGAAGCTTTCTTT.

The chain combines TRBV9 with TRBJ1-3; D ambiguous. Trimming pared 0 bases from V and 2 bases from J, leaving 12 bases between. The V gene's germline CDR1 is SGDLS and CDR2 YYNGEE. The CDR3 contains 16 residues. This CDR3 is CASSVDPGNAGNTIYF. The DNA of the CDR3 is TGTGCCAGCAGCGTAGATCCGGGGAACGCTGGAAACACCATATATTTT.